This is a list of T cell receptor beta chains from one sample in a study of post-analysis software for immune sequencing data. From the PCR reads, TCRdb called clonotypes with MiXCR, one entry per CDR3 protein. The sample lists 700,000 to 900,000 distinct CDR3 sequences, 46% seen once, with 4.9% in the top ten. The specimen was blood. These TCRs come from a girl under 18 with multiple sclerosis. The CDR3 runs from the conserved cysteine through the conserved F or W.

v_gene,j_gene,CDR3aa
TRBV7-9,.,CASSRGLENEQYF
TRBV7-9,TRBJ2-7,CASSPVVSGTYEQYF
TRBV28,TRBJ2-5,CASSPTDRVEETQYF
TRBV11-2,TRBJ2-1,CASSLSQRAQFF
TRBV28,TRBJ2-4,CASSSRGPIAKNIQYF
TRBV6-6,TRBJ1-5,CASSYDLGKGSNQPQHF
TRBV29-1,TRBJ2-1,CSTKSSDPQEQFF
TRBV29-1,TRBJ2-3,CGAGEDTQYF
TRBV4-3,TRBJ2-3,CASSQETSGRAFTDTQYF
TRBV27,TRBJ2-6,CASSLLAPGTGANVRTF
TRBV27,TRBJ2-1,CASSPFRAKYNEQFF
TRBV15,TRBJ2-7,CATSRGGTLNSYEQYF
TRBV10-3,TRBJ2-1,CAISGGVAGTYNEQFF
TRBV15,TRBJ2-7,CATSRDEQGNPYEQYF
TRBV28,.,CASRDGEQGALYEQYF
TRBV4-3,TRBJ1-2,CASSQDRSLGGGYTF
TRBV5-1,TRBJ2-1,CASSSTSGYYNEQFF
TRBV10-2,TRBJ2-1,CASMGSHEQFF
TRBV12-3/TRBV12-4,TRBJ1-2,CATEGAVGGYTF
TRBV29-1,TRBJ2-3,CSVEDSKAGAGTDTQYF
TRBV24-1,TRBJ2-1,CATSDPSGRRDEQFF
TRBV2,TRBJ1-2,CASSEGSFNYGYTF
TRBV20-1,TRBJ2-5,CSARVDQETQYF
TRBV20-1,TRBJ2-7,CSAPLLARSYEQYF
TRBV24-1,TRBJ2-1,CATSGTAMNEQFF
TRBV7-6,TRBJ2-7,CASSSSGSTYEQYF
TRBV3-1,TRBJ1-5,CASSPQPPNQPQHF
TRBV6-1,TRBJ2-1,CASRASGRAYNEQFF
TRBV7-2,TRBJ2-7,CASSLAVDYEQYF
TRBV7-2,TRBJ2-4,CASSKEGDWGNIQYF
TRBV5-1,TRBJ2-1,CASSPGSPAGDNEQFF
TRBV3-1,TRBJ2-1,CASSQDGGIVYNEQFF
TRBV7-2,TRBJ1-5,CASSPSDSQPQHF
TRBV6-6,TRBJ2-1,CASSYAVSAYNEQFF
TRBV10-3,TRBJ2-5,CAISDAGTNQETQYF
TRBV20-1,TRBJ2-1,CSARRPSGLNNEQFF
TRBV7-9,TRBJ2-1,CAVAQGGGRSFF
TRBV20-1,TRBJ1-2,CSASPLSGYTF
TRBV27,TRBJ1-4,CASSPQGINEKLFF
TRBV4-1,TRBJ2-7,CASSQAGEPYEQYF
TRBV10-3,TRBJ1-2,CAISVDSQANYGYTF
TRBV5-1,TRBJ2-7,CASSEVVSSYEQYF
TRBV20-1,.,CSARRRDFSYNEQYF
TRBV20-1,TRBJ2-3,CSARDGGRDTQYF
TRBV27,.,CASNPGLAFHEQYF
TRBV12-3/TRBV12-4,TRBJ2-7,CASSLRAPHSYEQYF
TRBV30,.,CAWSVLAAYEQYF
TRBV29-1,TRBJ2-7,CSVVWTGSYEQYF
TRBV9,TRBJ1-2,CASSSGTNYGYTF
TRBV2,TRBJ2-1,CASAGLAGEVYNEQFF
TRBV7-9,TRBJ2-7,CASTTTTGANYEQYF
TRBV20-1,TRBJ2-7,CRAREGAYEQYF
TRBV7-9,TRBJ2-1,CASPSGFSYNEQFF
TRBV20-1,TRBJ2-1,CSADSGNGNNEQFF
TRBV7-7,TRBJ2-2,CASSSGTGGTGELFF
TRBV20-1,TRBJ2-1,CSARVKVTIDNEQFF
TRBV7-3,TRBJ2-1,CASSLITSEPYNEQFF
TRBV10-3,TRBJ2-1,CAISELGPSGNEQFF
TRBV7-8,TRBJ2-1,CASSFGTSHNEQFF
TRBV7-3,TRBJ2-1,CASSYSGEFNEQFF